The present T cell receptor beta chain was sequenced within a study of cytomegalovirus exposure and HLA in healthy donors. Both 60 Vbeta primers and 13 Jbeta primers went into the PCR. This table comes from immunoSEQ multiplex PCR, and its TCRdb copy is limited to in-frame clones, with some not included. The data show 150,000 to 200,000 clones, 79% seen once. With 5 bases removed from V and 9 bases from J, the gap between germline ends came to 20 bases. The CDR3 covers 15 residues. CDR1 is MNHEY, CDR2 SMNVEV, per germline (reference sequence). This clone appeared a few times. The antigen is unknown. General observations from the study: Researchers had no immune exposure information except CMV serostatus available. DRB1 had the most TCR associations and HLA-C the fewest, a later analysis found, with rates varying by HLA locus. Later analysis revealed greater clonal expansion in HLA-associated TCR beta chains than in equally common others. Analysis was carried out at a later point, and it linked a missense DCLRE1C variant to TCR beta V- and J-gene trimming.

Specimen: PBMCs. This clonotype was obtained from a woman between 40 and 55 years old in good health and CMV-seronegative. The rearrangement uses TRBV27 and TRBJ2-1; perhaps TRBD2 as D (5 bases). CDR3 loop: CASSPEGPFLGEQFF. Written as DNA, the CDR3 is TGTGCCAGCAGTCCAGAGGGCCCTTTTTTAGGTGAGCAGTTCTTC.